This T cell receptor beta chain came from a study of PD-1 blockade in classical Hodgkin lymphoma. Study at large: It was nivolumab at 3 mg/kg, given intravenously every 2 weeks, that patients received. Study conclusions and caveats: A reduction in baseline TCR diversity was reportedly seen in newly diagnosed patients relative to healthy donors. At C4D1, TCR diversity had climbed significantly for CD4+ cells, though not for CD8+ cells.

Regarding this clone: The antigen is unknown.

Libraries were prepared by immunoSEQ multiplex PCR; TCRdb keeps only in-frame clonotypes and omits some of them. This sample has around 18,000 clones, with roughly four fifths found just once. Time point of the sample: cycle 4 day 1 (C4D1), after more than 5 weeks of nivolumab. Each and every patient relapsed after autologous stem cell transplantation, and patients got differing brentuximab vedotin exposure. Magnetic negative selection served to purify CD4+ T cells out of PBMCs that had been thawed. The germline V and J ends were trimmed by 5 bases and 2 bases, with 9 bases remaining between them. Germline CDR1 reads SGHAT; CDR2 reads FQNNGV. This CDR3 region has 13 residues.

The source was CD4+ T cells from blood, collected before the fourth cycle of nivolumab. The sequence came from a human donor with classical Hodgkin lymphoma. The V and J genes are TRBV11-2 and TRBJ2-5; the D gene is possibly TRBD1 (5 bases). The CDR3 sequence is CASSATVQETQYF. For the CDR3, the DNA is TGTGCCAGCAGCGCGACAGTTCAAGAGACCCAGTACTTC.